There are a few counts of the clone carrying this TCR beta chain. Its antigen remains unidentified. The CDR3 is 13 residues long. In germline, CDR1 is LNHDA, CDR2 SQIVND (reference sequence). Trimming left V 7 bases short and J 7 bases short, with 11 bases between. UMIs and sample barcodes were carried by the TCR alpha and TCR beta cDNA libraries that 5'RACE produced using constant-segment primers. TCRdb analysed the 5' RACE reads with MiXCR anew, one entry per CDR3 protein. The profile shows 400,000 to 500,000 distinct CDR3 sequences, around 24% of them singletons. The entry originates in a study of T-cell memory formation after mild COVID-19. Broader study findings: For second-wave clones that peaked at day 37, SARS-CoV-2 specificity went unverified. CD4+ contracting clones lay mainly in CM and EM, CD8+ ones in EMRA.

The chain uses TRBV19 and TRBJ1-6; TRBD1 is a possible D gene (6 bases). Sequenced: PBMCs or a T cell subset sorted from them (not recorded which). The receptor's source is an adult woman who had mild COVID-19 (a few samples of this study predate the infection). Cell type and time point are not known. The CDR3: CASNGGGNSPLHF. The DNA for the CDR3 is TGTGCCAGTAACGGGGGCGGAAATTCACCCCTCCACTTT.